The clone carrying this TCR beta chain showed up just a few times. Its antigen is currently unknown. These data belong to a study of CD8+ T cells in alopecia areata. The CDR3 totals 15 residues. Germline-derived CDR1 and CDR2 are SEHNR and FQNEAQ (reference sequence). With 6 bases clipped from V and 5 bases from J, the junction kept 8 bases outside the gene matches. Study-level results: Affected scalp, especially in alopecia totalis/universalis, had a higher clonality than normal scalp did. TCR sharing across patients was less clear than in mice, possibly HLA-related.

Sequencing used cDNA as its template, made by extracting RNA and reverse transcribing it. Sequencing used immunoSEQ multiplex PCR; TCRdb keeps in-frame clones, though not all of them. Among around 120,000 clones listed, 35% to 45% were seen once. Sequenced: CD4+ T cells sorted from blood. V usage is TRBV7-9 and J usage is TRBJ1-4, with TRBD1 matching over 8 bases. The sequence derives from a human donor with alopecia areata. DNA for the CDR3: TGTGCCAGCAGTCCGGGACAGGAGCTGAATGAAAAACTGTTTTTT. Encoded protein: CASSPGQELNEKLFF.